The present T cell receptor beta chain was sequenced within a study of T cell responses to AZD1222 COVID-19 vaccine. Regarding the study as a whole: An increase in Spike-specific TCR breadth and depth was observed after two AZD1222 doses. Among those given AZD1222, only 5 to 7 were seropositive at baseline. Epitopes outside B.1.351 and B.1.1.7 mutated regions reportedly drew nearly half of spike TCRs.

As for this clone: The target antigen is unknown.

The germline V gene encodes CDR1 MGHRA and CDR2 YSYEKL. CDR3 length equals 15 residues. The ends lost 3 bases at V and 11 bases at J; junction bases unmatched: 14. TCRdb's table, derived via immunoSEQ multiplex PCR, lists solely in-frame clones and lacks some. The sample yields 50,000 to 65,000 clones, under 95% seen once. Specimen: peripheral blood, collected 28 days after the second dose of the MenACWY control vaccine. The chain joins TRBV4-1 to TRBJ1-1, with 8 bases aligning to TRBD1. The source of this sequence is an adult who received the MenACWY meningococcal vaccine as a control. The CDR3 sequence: CASSHLGQGRIQAFF. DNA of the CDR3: TGCGCCAGCAGCCATCTCGGACAGGGTCGGATCCAGGCTTTCTTT.